A single sample gave rise to the 27 T cell receptor beta chains below, sequenced in a study of blood T cell repertoires in COVID-19. Clones were sequenced by immunoSEQ multiplex PCR, and TCRdb holds only the in-frame ones, with some missing. The top ten hold around 0.92% of the sample, which has approximately 250,000 clones, approximately 88% seen once. Sequences were obtained from PBMCs or T cells enriched from blood (not recorded which). These receptors were obtained from a woman aged 25 to 39 who had recovered from COVID-19.

This clone was found a few times. This rearrangement joins TRBV15 to TRBJ2-7; TRBD2 matches 10 bases. V lost 4 bases and J lost 9; bases outside the gene matches: 9. Germline CDR1 reads LNHNV; CDR2 reads YYDKDF (reference sequence). This CDR3 has 14 residues. The CDR3 protein is CATSTFGTSAWQYF. CDR3 coding DNA: TGTGCCACCAGCACCTTCGGGACTAGCGCTTGGCAGTACTTC.

The gene calls are TRBV19 and TRBJ1-4, with D maybe TRBD1 (5 bases). Deletions cut 8 bases from V and 0 bases from J, with 10 bases between. Germline V gives CDR1 LNHDA, CDR2 SQIVND (reference sequence). The CDR3 has 14 residues. The CDR3 coding sequence is TGTGCCAGTGCAGGGTTTGCAACTAATGAAAAACTGTTTTTT. Encoded protein: CASAGFATNEKLFF. Complete variable domain (other parts from reference TRBV19 and TRBJ1-4): DGGITQSPKYLFRKEGQNVTLSCEQNLNHDAMYWYRQDPGQGLRLIYYSQIVNDFQKGDIAEGYSVSREKKESFPLTVTSAQKNPTAFYLCASAGFATNEKLFFGSGTQLSVL.

The chain has TRBV5-4 and TRBJ1-2; maybe TRBD1 (6 bases). The V end was cut by 4 bases, the J end by 5 bases, with 24 bases between. The CDR3 length is 17 residues. Germline CDR1 and CDR2: SGHNT and YYREEE (reference sequence). Here the CDR3 reads CASSRWGLQGRRYGYTF. DNA of the CDR3: TGTGCCAGCAGCCGATGGGGTTTGCAGGGGCGGAGATATGGCTACACCTTC.

The V gene is TRBV5-1, the J gene TRBJ1-5; no firm D call. Between the trimmed V and J ends, which lost 2 bases and 6 bases, there was a span of 15 bases. CDR1 is SGHRS, CDR2 YFSETQ, per germline. This CDR3 is 15 amino acids long. The CDR3 region is CASSFDGTRAQPQHF. The CDR3 bases are TGCGCCAGCAGCTTTGACGGTACGCGGGCTCAGCCCCAGCATTTT. The entire variable domain, with the rest obtained from reference TRBV5-1 and TRBJ1-5, is as follows: KAGVTQTPRYLIKTRGQQVTLSCSPISGHRSVSWYQQTPGQGLQFLFEYFSETQRNKGNFPGRFSGRQFSNSRSEMNVSTLELGDSALYLCASSFDGTRAQPQHFGDGTRLSIL.

This chain uses TRBV28 with TRBJ1-1, with D possibly TRBD1 on 5 matching bases. The ends were cut back, 4 bases at V and 4 bases at J, with 10 bases in the middle. The CDR3 has 13 residues. CDR1 and CDR2 (germline): MDHEN, SYDVKM. DNA of the CDR3: TGTGCCAGCAGTTGGGGGGGAGGCACTGAAGCTTTCTTT. Translating it yields CASSWGGGTEAFF.

The CDR3 nucleotides read TGTGCCAGCAGTGTGGGGCAGGGCGTTCCTCAGCCCCAGCATTTT. Its protein is CASSVGQGVPQPQHF. The rearrangement links TRBV2 to TRBJ1-5, with a tentative D call TRBD1 (5 bases). V was shortened by 4 bases and J by 6 bases, with 16 bases between the two germline ends. Germline CDR1 SNHLY, CDR2 FYNNEI. This CDR3 is built from 15 residues.

The V call is TRBV19, the J call TRBJ1-1; tentative D call: TRBD1 (5 bases). Germline CDR1 LNHDA, CDR2 SQIVND (reference sequence). The CDR3 loop spans 14 amino acids. Trimming took off 8 bases at V and 3 bases at J, with 16 bases between the two ends. The CDR3 region is CASRTGDAHTEAFF. CDR3 DNA: TGTGCCAGTCGGACGGGGGACGCTCACACTGAAGCTTTCTTT.

This clone was seen once. This chain links TRBV15 with TRBJ2-3, with D possibly TRBD1 on 5 matching bases. Trimming shortened V by 0 bases and J by 0 bases, and 13 bases separated the two germline ends. Per the germline V gene, CDR1 is LNHNV and CDR2 is YYDKDF (reference sequence). This CDR3 spans 17 amino acids. The CDR3 DNA is TGTGCCACCAGCAGAGATAGCTATTCAGGGAGCACAGATACGCAGTATTTT. Translating it yields CATSRDSYSGSTDTQYF.

The gene calls are TRBV30 and TRBJ1-1; the D gene is possibly TRBD1 (6 bases). The CDR3 runs to 14 residues. Per the germline V gene, CDR1 is GTSNPN and CDR2 is SVGIG (reference sequence). Trimming took 3 bases from V and 1 from J, leaving 12 bases between them. The CDR3 bases are TGTGCCTGGAGCTGGACAGCGCCGAACACTGAAGCTTTCTTT. It codes for CAWSWTAPNTEAFF.

V usage is TRBV5-4 and J usage is TRBJ1-2; D possibly corresponds to TRBD1 (5 bases). CDR1 and CDR2 from the germline V gene are SGHNT and YYREEE (reference sequence). V lost 0 bases to trimming and J lost 5 bases, with 11 bases between them. The length of the CDR3 is 14 residues. The CDR3 sequence is CASSLEGFLYGYTF. CDR3 nucleotide sequence: TGTGCCAGCAGCTTGGAGGGGTTCTTGTATGGCTACACCTTC.

This chain links TRBV19 with TRBJ1-5; 7 bases match TRBD1. Germline values: CDR1 LNHDA, CDR2 SQIVND (reference sequence). V lost 3 bases, J lost 4 bases, and 3 bases stayed unmatched. The CDR3 is 14 residues long. The CDR3 coding sequence is TGTGCCAGTAGTATCAGACAGGGAAATCAGCCCCAGCATTTT. This codes for CASSIRQGNQPQHF.

The CDR3 loop is CATSRGGGRYPPLVYEQYF. The DNA for the CDR3 is TGTGCCACCAGTCGTGGGGGGGGCCGTTATCCCCCCCTCGTCTACGAGCAGTACTTC. The V gene is TRBV24-1, the J gene TRBJ2-7; D possibly corresponds to TRBD2 (7 bases). V lost 6 bases to trimming and J lost 3 bases, with 29 bases between them. CDR3 length: 19 residues. Germline assignment: CDR1 KGHDR and CDR2 SFDVKD.

Note on this clone: This CDR3 is also generated by other DNA sequences in the sample. The genes are TRBV5-1 and TRBJ2-2, with 7 positions matching TRBD1. This CDR3 is 15 amino acids long. The germline V gene has CDR1 SGHRS and CDR2 YFSETQ. Trimming took 0 bases from V and 4 from J; bases not matched to a gene: 3. CDR3 bases: TGCGCCAGCAGCTTGGAAGGGGGCGGCACCGGGGAGCTGTTTTTT. Its protein product is CASSLEGGGTGELFF. The whole variable domain, filled in from reference TRBV5-1 and TRBJ2-2, reads KAGVTQTPRYLIKTRGQQVTLSCSPISGHRSVSWYQQTPGQGLQFLFEYFSETQRNKGNFPGRFSGRQFSNSRSEMNVSTLELGDSALYLCASSLEGGGTGELFFGEGSRLTVL.

This clone was recorded only once. V and J are TRBV4-3 and TRBJ1-2; no reliable D call. Germline assignment: CDR1 LGHNA and CDR2 YSLEER. V lost 0 bases to trimming and J lost 8 bases, with 19 bases between them. CDR3 length equals 16 residues. The CDR3 loop reads CASSQDPNSRVAGYTF. The CDR3 DNA reads as TGCGCCAGCAGCCAAGATCCCAACTCCCGGGTGGCAGGCTACACCTTC.

J is TRBJ2-4 and V is TRBV9; 11 positions match TRBD1. Germline V CDR1 and CDR2: SGDLS, YYNGEE. The CDR3 runs 17 residues. V dropped 3 bases and J dropped 7; count of bases not matched to a gene: 12. As DNA, the CDR3 is TGTGCCAGCAGCGCTACCGGGACAGGGGGAGTGACGAACATTCAGTACTTC. It specifies CASSATGTGGVTNIQYF.

This rearrangement joins TRBV9 to TRBJ1-6; 9 bases map to TRBD1. The length of the CDR3 is 17 residues. Germline values: CDR1 SGDLS, CDR2 YYNGEE. Losses at the gene ends were 3 bases for V and 4 bases for J; bases not matched to a gene: 8. CDR3 coding DNA: TGTGCCAGCAGCGGTGGCCCCGGGACAGGGTATAATTCACCCCTCCACTTT. It codes for CASSGGPGTGYNSPLHF.

V and J are TRBV30 and TRBJ2-7, with D uncertain. The V and J ends lost 0 bases and 2 bases respectively, with 8 bases between them. Germline assignment: CDR1 GTSNPN and CDR2 SVGIG (reference sequence). This CDR3 has 13 residues. The CDR3 reads CAWSVRSAYEQYF. The CDR3 DNA reads as TGTGCCTGGAGTGTACGGTCGGCCTACGAGCAGTACTTC.

This chain links TRBV5-6 with TRBJ2-2; 7 bases fit TRBD2. This CDR3 spans 15 amino acids. V lost 2 bases and J lost 9; bases outside the gene matches: 10. The germline V gene encodes CDR1 SGHDT and CDR2 YYEEEE. CDR3 protein: CASSLGGGRIRELFF. The DNA for the CDR3 is TGTGCCAGCAGCTTAGGTGGCGGGAGAATCAGGGAGCTGTTTTTT.

This chain joins TRBV7-2 and TRBJ1-6; TRBD1 matches at 9 bases. The ends lost 7 bases at V and 11 bases at J; junction bases unmatched: 9. The CDR3 loop spans 14 amino acids. Germline-derived CDR1 and CDR2 are SGHTA and FQGNSA. CDR3 residues: CASTLTGGRTPLHF. CDR3 DNA sequence: TGTGCCAGCACCCTAACAGGGGGCAGGACACCCCTCCACTTT.

The chain couples TRBV2 to TRBJ1-1; D gene uncertain. Germline CDR1 reads SNHLY; CDR2 reads FYNNEI. Trimming stripped 4 bases from V and 3 bases from J, with 18 bases between. This CDR3 region has 16 residues. The CDR3 here is CASSAQPPTTYTEAFF. Written as DNA, the CDR3 is TGTGCCAGCAGTGCCCAACCACCGACAACGTACACTGAAGCTTTCTTT.

The rearrangement joins TRBV7-8 to TRBJ1-1; 7 bases agree with TRBD1. Trimming removed 5 bases from V and 0 bases from J; junction bases left unmatched: 9. The CDR3 loop spans 16 amino acids. Looked up from germline, CDR1 is SGHVS and CDR2 is FQNEAQ. CDR3 residues: CASSVSPGQMNTEAFF. The CDR3 DNA follows: TGTGCCAGCAGCGTATCTCCGGGACAGATGAACACTGAAGCTTTCTTT.

This sequence joins TRBV7-9 and TRBJ2-7, with TRBD1 matching 7 bases. Looked up from germline, CDR1 is SEHNR and CDR2 is FQNEAQ (reference sequence). After removal of 2 bases from V and 5 bases from J, the junction contained 9 bases not matched to a gene. This CDR3 spans 15 amino acids. The CDR3 spells CASSLKTRGQHEQYF. Written as DNA, the CDR3 is TGTGCCAGCAGCTTAAAGACAAGGGGGCAGCACGAGCAGTACTTC.

This clone was detected only a few times. The chain recombines TRBV5-1 with TRBJ2-5; no clear D gene. V shed 0 bases and J shed 5 bases, with 17 bases lying between them. Germline loops: CDR1 SGHRS, CDR2 YFSETQ. The CDR3 is 16 residues long. Written as DNA, the CDR3 is TGCGCCAGCAGCTTGGCCGTCTCAGCGTCCCAGGAGACCCAGTACTTC. This codes for CASSLAVSASQETQYF.

The V gene is TRBV29-1, the J gene TRBJ2-3; 9 bases map to TRBD1. Unmatched junction bases numbered 6, after V lost 7 bases and J lost 1 base. Germline V lookup: CDR1 SQVTM, CDR2 ANQGSEA. The CDR3 loop spans 14 amino acids. The CDR3 DNA reads TGCAGCGCCCGACGGGACAGGGGCACAGATACGCAGTATTTT. Protein product: CSARRDRGTDTQYF.

CDR3 sequence reads: CASSYDRGETQYF. The CDR3 nucleotides are TGTGCCAGCAGCTACGACAGGGGGGAGACCCAGTACTTC. The chain couples TRBV5-6 to TRBJ2-5, with TRBD1 matching over 9 bases. The trim removed 3 bases at V and 5 bases at J, leaving 2 bases unmatched. The germline CDR1 and CDR2 sequences are SGHDT and YYEEEE. The CDR3 extends over 13 amino acids.

This CDR3 reads CATSDGHNYGYTF. The CDR3 DNA is TGTGCCACCAGTGATGGCCACAACTATGGCTACACCTTC. The V and J genes are TRBV24-1 and TRBJ1-2, with unresolved D. This CDR3 contains 13 residues. Trimming removed 3 bases from V and 2 bases from J, with 6 bases in between. Germline V gene data show CDR1 as KGHDR and CDR2 as SFDVKD.

This chain joins TRBV10-3 and TRBJ1-1; a possible D gene is TRBD1 (6 bases). Trimming removed 10 bases at V and 4 bases at J, with 16 bases between. From germline, CDR1 is ENHRY and CDR2 SYGVKD. The CDR3 has 13 amino acids. The chain's CDR3 is CATTGGRGTEAFF. The CDR3 DNA reads TGTGCCACAACGGGGGGGCGCGGCACTGAAGCTTTCTTT.